The 12 T cell receptor beta chains reported below all come from one sample, sequenced in a study of cytomegalovirus exposure and HLA in healthy donors. This table comes from immunoSEQ multiplex PCR, and its TCRdb copy is limited to in-frame clones, with some not included. The table lists some 250,000 clones, 85% to 90% of them singletons. Sequencing input: PBMCs. These receptor sequences come from a woman aged 18-30 years in good health and CMV-seronegative.

This rearrangement joins TRBV18 to TRBJ2-1; weak D call: TRBD2 (5 bases). Germline CDR1 KGHSH, CDR2 LQKENI. V was pared by 3 bases and J by 5 bases, with 11 bases between. CDR3 length equals 14 residues. The CDR3 DNA is TGTGCCAGCTCACCTCTAGCACACGACAATGAGCAGTTCTTC. As protein: CASSPLAHDNEQFF.

This clone was detected a few times. The chain joins TRBV9 to TRBJ1-5; unclear D gene. The CDR3 extends over 14 amino acids. V was clipped by 0 bases and J by 6 bases, with 10 bases between them. The germline V gene encodes CDR1 SGDLS and CDR2 YYNGEE. The chain's CDR3 is CASSVGGSSQPQHF. CDR3 DNA: TGTGCCAGCAGCGTAGGAGGGTCGAGTCAGCCCCAGCATTTT.

The J gene is TRBJ1-4, the V gene TRBV7-3, with D perhaps matching TRBD1 (5 bases). Germline CDR1 SGHTA, CDR2 FQGTGA. This CDR3 region has 13 residues. The V end lost 5 bases, the J end lost 8 bases, and 12 bases lay between the germline ends. The CDR3 DNA follows: TGTGCCAGCAGCCCAGGGTCCGGGGAAAAACTGTTTTTT. It yields the protein CASSPGSGEKLFF.

This chain joins TRBV10-3 and TRBJ1-6; 8 bases map to TRBD1. V lost 0 bases, J lost 7 bases, and 8 bases stayed unmatched. This CDR3 has 17 residues. Germline V gene data show CDR1 as ENHRY and CDR2 as SYGVKD. The CDR3: CAISESPRTGQNSPLHF. The CDR3 DNA reads TGTGCCATCAGTGAGTCTCCCCGGACAGGGCAGAATTCACCCCTCCACTTT.

CDR3 sequence reads: CASSYSWDSEYNEQFF. The CDR3 DNA sequence: TGTGCCAGCAGTTACTCGTGGGACAGTGAGTACAATGAGCAGTTCTTC. The chain joins TRBV6-5 to TRBJ2-1; 7 bases match TRBD1. This CDR3 comprises 16 residues. Trimming at V came to 0 bases and at J to 4 bases, leaving 6 bases not matched to a gene. CDR1 and CDR2 from the germline V gene are MNHEY and SVGAGI.

The CDR3: CASSYMRGSYNEQFF. The CDR3 region has the DNA TGTGCCAGCAGTTACATGCGGGGGTCCTACAATGAGCAGTTCTTC. The V gene is TRBV6-5, the J gene TRBJ2-1; 7 nucleotides match TRBD2. The CDR3 consists of 15 residues. V dropped 2 bases and J dropped 1; count of bases not matched to a gene: 2. Germline CDR1 is MNHEY and CDR2 is SVGAGI.

The V and J genes are TRBV5-1 and TRBJ2-1; D not certain. Germline V gene sequence: CDR1 SGHRS, CDR2 YFSETQ. The CDR3 totals 15 residues. V lost 0 bases, J lost 3 bases, and 10 bases lay in between. In DNA form, the CDR3 reads TGCGCCAGCAGCTTGGAAGTCCTAGTCTACAATGAGCAGTTCTTC. It codes for CASSLEVLVYNEQFF.

This chain joins TRBV4-1 and TRBJ2-1; the match to TRBD2 covers 12 bases. Trimming at V came to 4 bases and at J to 1 base, leaving 5 bases not matched to a gene. The CDR3 loop spans 17 amino acids. CDR1 is MGHRA, CDR2 YSYEKL, per germline. The CDR3 loop reads CASSPSGGAGSYNEQFF. The CDR3 DNA is TGCGCCAGCAGCCCTAGCGGGGGGGCCGGGTCCTACAATGAGCAGTTCTTC.

The V call is TRBV5-1, the J call TRBJ1-5; D uncertain. The CDR3 spans 15 residues. Germline-derived CDR1 and CDR2 are SGHRS and YFSETQ. V was cut by 0 bases and J by 5 bases, with 12 bases left in between. For the CDR3, the DNA is TGCGCCAGCAGCTTGGTTCCGGGTGAAGATCAGCCCCAGCATTTT. Translated, it gives CASSLVPGEDQPQHF.

As for this clone: A junction boundary mismatches the germline segment, possibly from a read error. The rearrangement links TRBV7-7 to TRBJ2-1; D gene ambiguous. The CDR3 has 14 residues. The germline CDR1 and CDR2 sequences are SSHAT and FNYEAQ (reference sequence). CDR3 DNA sequence: TGTGCTAGCAGCTTAGGCCTAGGATCCAATGAGCAGTTCTTC. Protein product: CASSLGLGSNEQFF.

V usage is TRBV27 and J usage is TRBJ1-1; D might be TRBD1 (5 bases). V lost 5 bases to trimming and J lost 4 bases, with 14 bases between them. CDR1 and CDR2 from the germline V gene are MNHEY and SMNVEV (reference sequence). This CDR3 spans 14 amino acids. CDR3 in amino acids: CASSLKQGPTEAFF. The DNA for the CDR3 is TGTGCCAGCAGTCTCAAGCAGGGCCCCACTGAAGCTTTCTTT.

This chain joins TRBV28 and TRBJ2-3; D remains ambiguous. V lost 5 bases and J lost 4, with 22 bases in between. The CDR3 totals 17 residues. Germline V lookup: CDR1 MDHEN, CDR2 SYDVKM. The CDR3 DNA is TGTGCCAGCAGTCTTGGATCCGTAGCAAGTAGTGCAGATACGCAGTATTTT. It is translated as CASSLGSVASSADTQYF.